This TCR beta chain comes out of a study of T cell responses to AZD1222 COVID-19 vaccine listed by TCRdb under 2021. With regard to the full study: Because spike-specific TCR depth and breadth did not differ between the two schedules, AZD1222 recipients who got a second dose at roughly 4 weeks were pooled with those who got a second dose at roughly 12 weeks. Trial participants were enrolled by age into 18-55, 56-69 and 70-plus year subgroups, with approximately 160, 26 and 62 TCR-sequenced participants respectively. TCR sequencing was performed for 230 to 250 trial participants, of whom roughly 200 were given two doses of AZD1222 and roughly 25 were given two doses of MenACWY control vaccine. Points the paper makes about the study in general: The 56-69-year group was small, and its depth increase did not reach significance, likely because of low power. Epitopes outside the regions mutated in the B.1.351 and B.1.1.7 variants were reportedly recognized by nearly half of the unique spike-specific TCRs. Participants were mostly white British, with more females than males. The authors suggested clonal diversity may have been underestimated. Vaccine-associated CD4 TCRs spanned the whole spike protein, with dominant responses in regions 160-218 and 743-854. Because no day 14 peak-response samples were available, the repertoires could be characterized only after the peak T cell response. A significant rise in spike-specific TCR breadth and depth was observed after two AZD1222 doses relative to day 0 and relative to MenACWY recipients. Conclusions about previously exposed vaccinees were limited because only six AZD1222 recipients were SARS-CoV-2 seropositive at baseline.

The CDR3 regions of human TCRbeta chains were analyzed by immunosequencing. The source study handled its data this way. TCRs in the repertoires were matched against a reference library of SARS-CoV-2-specific TCRs that had been generated with the MIRA antigen-specificity platform. Breadth was defined as the fraction of unique TCRs that were SARS-CoV-2-associated, and depth was defined as the fraction of total T cells that were SARS-CoV-2-associated. Using the MIRA data, each spike-specific TCR was mapped to the spike region that the TCR reacts to and placed in a CD4 or CD8 class. Log10-transformed breadth and depth values were compared by one-way ANOVA with Sidak's multiple comparisons tests. Entries here come from immuneACCESS through TCRdb and include only in-frame sequences with V and J called. Some clones fail to appear in such tables; in the studies checked, an unresolved V gene covers under half of the shortfall, and the cause of the remainder is unknown. V, J and clone size were drawn from that table, and D and trimming were deduced from the DNA. The sample includes 150,000 or so clones, with just over 90% observed a single time. Jointly, the top ten make up approximately 2% of the sample.

V is clipped by 5 bases and J by 1 base, and the sequence between their germline boundaries is 8 bases long. CDR1 SGHAT and CDR2 FQNNGV are derived from the germline V gene. The CDR3 measures 14 amino acids from cysteine to phenylalanine. The entry retains the CDR3 DNA only, 42 bases that are in frame from base 1. A remark on this clone: Its antigen remains unidentified. Within one base of it there is no much larger clone, and no base qualities were kept.

In the paper's terms, the time point label means: baseline before first vaccination. Samples from vaccinated people were obtained from the UK trials COV001 and COV002, which included a single-blind randomized controlled phase 2/3 trial of AZD1222 (ChAdOx1 nCoV-19) in healthy adults. Trial participant PBMC samples were collected at day 0 and day 28 after the second dose for TCRbeta chain sequencing. Sequencing used peripheral blood, obtained on day 0 of AZD1222 vaccination. The V and J genes are TRBV11-2 and TRBJ2-2; the D segment cannot be called with confidence. The source of this sequence is an adult in good health. The CDR3 region: CASSPRMNTGELFF. Here is the DNA: TGTGCCAGCAGCCCCCGAATGAACACCGGGGAGCTGTTTTTT.